The entry that follows covers one T cell receptor beta chain sequence. The target antigen is unknown. Alongside a J-beta primer mix, a sample-barcoded 5' primer served in a second PCR lasting roughly 6 to 12 cycles. TCRdb used MiXCR to reprocess the 5' RACE reads, holding one entry per CDR3 protein. The sample contains some 860,000 distinct CDR3 sequences, 56% of which appear only once. This sample was included in a study of blood T cells in healthy people across ages. General study results and limits: The unknown donor CMV status may have confounded expanded clonotype changes. Estimated diversity, derived from one million T cells, was regarded as an underestimate.

Donor samples were obtained from healthy Caucasian individuals from Russia, aged about 6 to 100. Total RNA extracted from each sample amounted to at least 5 micrograms. This CDR3 contains 15 residues. Trimming pared 4 bases from V and 0 bases from J, leaving 11 bases between. Per the germline V gene, CDR1 is MNHNY and CDR2 is SVGAGI (reference sequence). The origin of this receptor is a man aged 40-50 years in good health. Material: blood. The chain uses TRBV6-6 and TRBJ2-3; D not resolved. For the CDR3, the DNA is TGTGCCAGCAGTTTCAACCACCCTAGCACAGATACGCAGTATTTT. Its translation is CASSFNHPSTDTQYF.